The clone carrying this T cell receptor (beta chain) was observed a handful of times. Original data processing: Amplified reference gene primers provided the basis for estimating nucleated cell counts. Data came from immunoSEQ multiplex PCR; TCRdb stores just in-frame clones and leaves some out. From that table come the V and J calls and clone size; the DNA was used to work out D and trimming. This table has under 85,000 clones, 85% appearing once. Germline values: CDR1 LGHNA, CDR2 YSLEER. The CDR3 extends over 16 amino acids. The trim removed 2 bases at V and 5 bases at J, leaving 7 bases unmatched. The data originate from a study of blood T cell repertoires in COVID-19. Study context: Sites in the United States, Italy and Spain provided acute and convalescent COVID-19 samples. Sources were T cells, B-cell-depleted T cells, or PBMCs; the material itself was cDNA or gDNA.

The sample taken for sequencing was peripheral blood. This sequence was found in an elderly man with acute or convalescent COVID-19. The chain recombines TRBV4-3 with TRBJ2-5; 11 bases are a match to TRBD1. The CDR3 DNA reads as TGCGCCAGCAGCCAACATCCGGGACAGGGGGGGGAGACCCAGTACTTC. It encodes CASSQHPGQGGETQYF.